The rows below give T cell receptor beta chains drawn from one sample of a study of regulatory T cells in long-lasting Graves disease. TCRdb independently ran MiXCR on the multiplex PCR reads; one entry per CDR3 protein. The repertoire consists of 510,000 or so distinct CDR3 sequences, with about 12% occurring once and the leading ten covering about 8.9%. This sample was also put to use in a study of T cells in Graves' hyperthyroidism and ophthalmopathy.

This specimen consisted of peripheral blood mononuclear cells (PBMCs), obtained at new diagnosis, from a patient treated with antithyroid drugs. The receptors shown here come from a woman in her 30s with Graves disease. CDR3s include the opening cysteine and the closing phenylalanine or tryptophan. Each record gives: J gene, D gene, clone size, V gene, CDR3 DNA, CDR3 protein. A D gene is named only where the DNA matches it firmly. Size is omitted from some rows. Given values are once, few, many or a class for expanded clones.

j_call: TRBJ2-5; d_call: TRBD1; clone_size: many; v_call: TRBV20-1; cdr3_nt: TGCAGTGCTTCCAAGACAGGGGGGGAAGAGACCCAGTACTTC; cdr3_aa: CSASKTGGEETQYF
j_call: TRBJ2-1; d_call: TRBD1; clone_size: many; v_call: TRBV27; cdr3_nt: TGTGCCAGCAGTTTATCGGGACTGGACAGGGGCTCCTACAATGAGCAGTTCTTC; cdr3_aa: CASSLSGLDRGSYNEQFF
j_call: TRBJ2-2; d_call: TRBD1; clone_size: many; v_call: TRBV18; cdr3_nt: TGTGCCAGCTCACACATCCCTGGGACAGGGGTCGACACCGGGGAGCTGTTTTTT; cdr3_aa: CASSHIPGTGVDTGELFF
j_call: TRBJ1-2; d_call: .; clone_size: .; v_call: TRBV5-6; cdr3_nt: TGTGCCAGCAGCCAAGGAGGGGTTGTGTCTGGCTACACCTTC; cdr3_aa: CASSQGGVVSGYTF
j_call: TRBJ2-3; d_call: .; clone_size: many; v_call: TRBV28; cdr3_nt: TGCGCCAGCAGTTTCGGGGCGGAGCGCACAGATACGCAGTATTTT; cdr3_aa: CASSFGAERTDTQYF
j_call: TRBJ1-4; d_call: TRBD1; clone_size: few; v_call: TRBV28; cdr3_nt: TGTGCCAGCAGTCGCACCGGGACAGGATTTTTCGAAAAACTGTTTTTT; cdr3_aa: CASSRTGTGFFEKLFF
j_call: TRBJ1-2; d_call: .; clone_size: many; v_call: TRBV27; cdr3_nt: TGTGCCAGCAGTTCAAGCGCCGGGGCCTGGAATGGCTACACCTTC; cdr3_aa: CASSSSAGAWNGYTF
j_call: TRBJ2-1; d_call: TRBD2; clone_size: many; v_call: TRBV7-9; cdr3_nt: TGTGCCAGCAGCTTAGCGGCATCAGCGGGATGGTCCTACAATGAGCAGTTCTTC; cdr3_aa: CASSLAASAGWSYNEQFF
j_call: TRBJ1-1; d_call: .; clone_size: many; v_call: TRBV6-1; cdr3_nt: TGTGCCAGCAGGAACCCCGGGGTGGTAGCTTTCTTT; cdr3_aa: CASRNPGVVAFF
j_call: TRBJ2-1; d_call: TRBD2; clone_size: many; v_call: TRBV27; cdr3_nt: TGTGCCAGCAGTTTAGGGCTTATCTCGACTAGCGGGTCCTACAATGAGCAGTTCTTC; cdr3_aa: CASSLGLISTSGSYNEQFF
j_call: TRBJ1-6; d_call: TRBD1; clone_size: few; v_call: TRBV19; cdr3_nt: TGTGCCAGTCGACAGGGGTCTACCTTCAATTCACCCCTCCACTTT; cdr3_aa: CASRQGSTFNSPLHF